This T cell receptor (beta chain) was identified during a study of tumor-infiltrating lymphocytes in primary liver carcinoma. Across the study: Stage T1-T3 N0M0 and a size of about 4 to 11 cm characterized the tumors. Overall study results and limits: All five tumor regions shared only about 7.5-24% of top clones.

With regard to this clonotype: Antigen specificity is unknown. An end of the junction differs from the germline gene, which may be a read error.

Joint extraction of RNA and DNA used roughly 20-33 mg of bulk tissue that was unsorted. Patients showed chronic HBV infection and an absence of prior treatment. cDNA specific to TCR beta was made from 450 to 500 ng of total RNA, with a constant-region primer employed for priming. What produced the TCR beta libraries was three nested multiplex PCR rounds using slightly modified ARM-PCR. The two initial PCR rounds, approximately 10 cycles each, used TRBV1-TRBV30 forward and C-beta reverse primers. TCRdb itself ran the multiplex PCR reads through MiXCR, one entry per CDR3 protein. Among about 78,000 distinct CDR3 sequences listed, 60% to 80% were seen once. Germline V lookup: CDR1 GTSNPN, CDR2 SVGIG (reference sequence). CDR3 length: 13 residues.

Sequenced: liver tumor tissue from sampling region 4. The subset denotes: tumor region T4, right-lateral pole. The clonotype originates from a man in his forties with primary liver carcinoma and hepatitis B virus infection. The chain carries TRBV30 and TRBJ1-4, with unresolved D. The CDR3 DNA is TGTGTCTGGACCCCCGGGCCAAATGAAAAACTGTTTTTT. The encoded protein is CVWTPGPNEKLFF.